This TCR beta chain appears in the sequencing data of a study of neurological immune-mediated disorders. Study findings and constraints: Multiple sclerosis, the disease with the least TCR clonal expansion, fell below healthy controls, whereas HTLV-1-associated myelopathy showed the most. Expanded clones shared no CDR3 amino acid sequences across subjects, suggesting private repertoires in all groups.

The CDR3 runs to 16 residues. V lost 2 bases and J lost 0; bases outside the gene matches: 5. Per the germline V gene, CDR1 is DFQATT and CDR2 is SNEGSKA (reference sequence). By 5'RACE with 10-nucleotide random UMIs, the cDNA was made. MiXCR was run by TCRdb on the 5' RACE reads, yielding one entry per CDR3 protein. The data show tens of thousands of distinct CDR3 sequences, almost 6% seen once. Time point defined: longitudinal time-point 2. Unsorted libraries were prepared from 2 million PBMCs held at -80 C. This clonotype was recorded many times. Its target is unknown. The chain carries TRBV20-1 and TRBJ1-5, with 9 bases aligning to TRBD1. The clonotype comes from a woman between 55 and 75 years old with multiple sclerosis. Sequencing used PBMCs. For the CDR3, the DNA is TGCAGTGCTAGAAGACAGGGGGAATATAGCAATCAGCCCCAGCATTTT. It yields the protein CSARRQGEYSNQPQHF.